This TCR beta chain was sequenced during a study of blood T cells in healthy people across ages. Overall study: Per two T cells, template switching captured roughly one barcoded beta molecule.

The CDR3 has 13 residues. Deletions cut 4 bases from V and 4 bases from J, with 10 bases between. Germline V gene data show CDR1 as MGHRA and CDR2 as YSYEKL. Using a J-beta primer mix together with a sample-barcoded 5' primer, a second PCR was run for about 6 to 11 cycles. TCRdb re-called the 5' RACE reads through MiXCR, storing one row per CDR3 protein. This table holds about 1.5 million distinct CDR3 sequences, 42% found once. The receptor was isolated from a young woman in good health. The rearrangement uses TRBV4-1 and TRBJ1-1, with a tentative D call TRBD1 (6 bases). The sequenced sample consisted of blood. For the CDR3, the DNA is TGCGCCAGCAGCCCGGCACAGGGCACTGAAGCTTTCTTT. Amino acids: CASSPAQGTEAFF.